Below are 24 T cell receptor beta chains sequenced from a single sample in a study of cytomegalovirus exposure and HLA in healthy donors. Profiling relied on immunoSEQ multiplex PCR, and the TCRdb table lists in-frame clones only, not all of them. The data show around 180,000 clones, about four fifths seen once. Sequenced: PBMCs. The receptor source for this set is a young man in good health and CMV-seropositive.

The gene calls are TRBV6-5 and TRBJ2-7, with D possibly matching TRBD2 (6 bases). The germline CDR1 and CDR2 sequences are MNHEY and SVGAGI. V was pared by 0 bases and J by 1 base, with 13 bases between. The CDR3 consists of 16 residues. DNA for the CDR3: TGTGCCAGCAGTTACTCCGGGCAACGGGGGTCCTACGAGCAGTACTTC. This encodes CASSYSGQRGSYEQYF.

The count of this clone is one. The genes are TRBV6-5 and TRBJ1-5; 8 bases match TRBD1. V lost 6 bases to trimming and J lost 5 bases; unmatched junction nucleotides: 6. Germline V CDR1 and CDR2: MNHEY, SVGAGI. This CDR3 is 14 amino acids long. CDR3: CASSLGQGYQPQHF. The CDR3 region has the DNA TGTGCCAGCAGCCTAGGACAGGGCTATCAGCCCCAGCATTTT.

CDR3 bases: TGTGCCAGCAGCTTAGCAAAAGGGCAGGGCGGCGAGCAGTACTTC. As protein: CASSLAKGQGGEQYF. This rearrangement joins TRBV7-2 to TRBJ2-7, with D perhaps TRBD1 (5 bases). CDR1 is SGHTA, CDR2 FQGNSA, per germline. The CDR3 is 15 amino acids. Trimming cost V 0 bases and J 6 bases, with 15 bases left between them.

This clone is a singleton in its sample. The chain combines TRBV6-5 with TRBJ2-1; TRBD2 matches 13 bases. The V segment lost 4 bases and the J segment 8 bases; nucleotides outside the gene matches: 8. This CDR3 comprises 16 residues. The V gene's germline CDR1 is MNHEY and CDR2 SVGAGI. In nucleotides, the CDR3 is TGTGCCAGCAGTTCCTTGGGACTAGCGGGAATGGATGAGCAGTTCTTC. Its protein is CASSSLGLAGMDEQFF.

V gene TRBV9 combines with J gene TRBJ2-7; 9 bases line up with TRBD2. CDR3 length equals 15 residues. Germline trimming cut 0 bases from V and 5 bases from J; bases unmatched to any gene: 6. The germline V gene has CDR1 SGDLS and CDR2 YYNGEE. The CDR3 DNA sequence: TGTGCCAGCAGCGTAGGGGCGGGAGGGCTAGACGAGCAGTACTTC. This translates into CASSVGAGGLDEQYF. Full variable domain (rest looked up from reference TRBV9 and TRBJ2-7): DSGVTQTPKHLITATGQRVTLRCSPRSGDLSVYWYQQSLDQGLQFLIQYYNGEERAKGNILERFSAQQFPDLHSELNLSSLELGDSALYFCASSVGAGGLDEQYFGPGTRLTVT.

The chain is built from TRBV28 and TRBJ1-2; 7 bases agree with TRBD1. This CDR3 region has 15 residues. Germline lookup yields CDR1 MDHEN and CDR2 SYDVKM. The J segment lost 8 bases and the V segment lost 6 bases, leaving 15 bases of the junction unmatched. CDR3 coding DNA: TGTGCCAGCAGGGGGACAGTAGGGGCTCGGAACGGCTACACCTTC. It is translated as CASRGTVGARNGYTF.

The chain couples TRBV27 to TRBJ2-2; D gene ambiguous. CDR1 and CDR2 from the germline V gene are MNHEY and SMNVEV (reference sequence). CDR3 length: 14 amino acids. The ends were cut back, 2 bases at V and 1 base at J, with 5 bases in the middle. CDR3 sequence reads: CASSLPGNTGELFF. DNA of the CDR3: TGTGCCAGCAGTTTACCAGGGAACACCGGGGAGCTGTTTTTT.

V and J are TRBV28 and TRBJ2-7, with D tentatively TRBD2 (5 bases). Germline CDR1 is MDHEN and CDR2 is SYDVKM. The V end lost 3 bases, the J end lost 3 bases, and 9 bases lay between the germline ends. The CDR3 consists of 13 residues. The CDR3 reads CASSFAGYYEQYF. Here the CDR3 DNA reads TGTGCCAGCAGTTTTGCGGGTTACTACGAGCAGTACTTC.

The chain is built from TRBV27 and TRBJ2-2; perhaps TRBD2 as D (6 bases). CDR1 is MNHEY, CDR2 SMNVEV, per germline (reference sequence). This CDR3 spans 16 amino acids. V was pared by 7 bases and J by 2 bases, with 17 bases between. The CDR3 DNA follows: TGTGCCAGCACCACCCGGGACTCTATAAACACCGGGGAGCTGTTTTTT. Translating gives CASTTRDSINTGELFF.

The V call is TRBV28, the J call TRBJ2-1; 7 bases line up with TRBD2. Germline V lookup: CDR1 MDHEN, CDR2 SYDVKM. The CDR3 length is 16 residues. J gave up 0 bases and V 5 bases, and 7 bases lay outside the gene matches. CDR3 amino acids: CASSLPSGSSYNEQFF. CDR3 nucleotides: TGTGCCAGCAGTCTCCCTAGCGGAAGCTCCTACAATGAGCAGTTCTTC.

The rearrangement uses TRBV9 and TRBJ2-7, with 11 bases identical to TRBD2. Germline V gene data show CDR1 as SGDLS and CDR2 as YYNGEE. CDR3 length: 16 residues. The ends lost 5 bases at V and 1 base at J; junction bases unmatched: 8. As DNA, the CDR3 is TGTGCCAGCAGTCCAACCGGGACTAGCGGATCCTACGAGCAGTACTTC. Translating gives CASSPTGTSGSYEQYF.

This clone has a handful of counts. CDR3 region: CASSHGENQPQHF. For the CDR3, the DNA is TGTGCCAGTAGTCACGGGGAAAATCAGCCCCAGCATTTT. V usage is TRBV19 and J usage is TRBJ1-5; D not resolved. Trimming left V 5 bases short and J 4 bases short, with 9 bases between. CDR1 is LNHDA, CDR2 SQIVND, per germline (reference sequence). The CDR3 is 13 amino acids.

V gene TRBV11-2 combines with J gene TRBJ2-1, with 10 bases that match TRBD2. The V segment lost 3 bases and the J segment 7 bases; nucleotides outside the gene matches: 6. There are 15 residues in the CDR3. Germline V gene lookup returns CDR1 SGHAT and CDR2 FQNNGV. This chain's CDR3 is CASSFRSGRANEQFF. The DNA for the CDR3 is TGTGCCAGCAGCTTCAGGAGCGGGAGGGCGAATGAGCAGTTCTTC.

The rearrangement links TRBV10-2 to TRBJ2-7; a possible D gene is TRBD1 (6 bases). Germline V gene lookup returns CDR1 WSHSY and CDR2 SAAADI. The ends were cut back, 4 bases at V and 4 bases at J, with 17 bases in the middle. The CDR3 sequence is 15 residues long. Here the CDR3 reads CASSGGLRTVYEQYF. CDR3 sequence (DNA): TGCGCCAGCAGTGGCGGCCTCCGGACAGTATACGAGCAGTACTTC.

The chain links TRBV11-2 to TRBJ2-7, with D tentatively TRBD1 (5 bases). Germline CDR1 reads SGHAT; CDR2 reads FQNNGV. Deletions cut 0 bases from V and 0 bases from J, with 18 bases between. The CDR3 has 18 residues. The CDR3 coding sequence is TGTGCCAGCAGCTTAGAAGGGGTGCGTAATTTCGGCTCCTACGAGCAGTACTTC. It is translated as CASSLEGVRNFGSYEQYF.

The chain carries TRBV7-2 and TRBJ2-5, with 8 bases aligning to TRBD1. V lost 5 bases, J lost 2 bases, and 4 bases stayed unmatched. The CDR3 covers 14 residues. Germline CDR1 and CDR2: SGHTA and FQGNSA. The CDR3 here is CASSRDRTQETQYF. The DNA for the CDR3 is TGTGCCAGCAGCCGGGACAGGACTCAAGAGACCCAGTACTTC.

Only one count was recorded for this clone. The J gene is TRBJ1-1, the V gene TRBV19; D possibly corresponds to TRBD1 (5 bases). CDR3 length equals 16 residues. Germline V gene sequence: CDR1 LNHDA, CDR2 SQIVND (reference sequence). The germline V and J ends were trimmed by 6 bases and 0 bases, with 17 bases remaining between them. Here the CDR3 reads CASSPFSGGMNTEAFF. CDR3 nucleotide sequence: TGTGCCAGTAGCCCCTTCTCCGGGGGAATGAACACTGAAGCTTTCTTT.

The rearrangement links TRBV5-1 to TRBJ2-3, with D possibly being TRBD2 (6 bases). Trimming took 0 bases from V and 2 from J, leaving 7 bases between them. The CDR3 covers 14 residues. The V gene's germline CDR1 is SGHRS and CDR2 YFSETQ. The CDR3 DNA is TGCGCCAGCAGCTTGGGCGGGATCACAGATACGCAGTATTTT. Translating it yields CASSLGGITDTQYF.

This sequence joins TRBV27 and TRBJ1-4, with a possible D match to TRBD1 (5 bases). The CDR3 runs to 15 residues. With 6 bases removed from V and 8 bases from J, the gap between germline ends came to 19 bases. Germline-derived CDR1 and CDR2 are MNHEY and SMNVEV (reference sequence). CDR3 protein: CASSQIRGAGEKLFF. CDR3 bases: TGTGCCAGCAGCCAAATCCGTGGGGCTGGCGAAAAACTGTTTTTT.

This clone was seen a single time. The rearrangement links TRBV19 to TRBJ1-1; 7 nucleotides line up with TRBD1. V dropped 4 bases and J dropped 0; count of bases not matched to a gene: 5. The CDR3 is 15 amino acids. Germline V gene lookup returns CDR1 LNHDA and CDR2 SQIVND (reference sequence). This CDR3 is CASSSRQGMNTEAFF. The CDR3 DNA follows: TGTGCCAGTAGTAGCCGACAGGGAATGAACACTGAAGCTTTCTTT.

The genes are TRBV28 and TRBJ1-5; TRBD1 is a possible D gene (5 bases). With 5 bases removed from V and 5 bases from J, the gap between germline ends came to 10 bases. The CDR3 spans 13 residues. Germline V CDR1 and CDR2: MDHEN, SYDVKM. Here the CDR3 reads CASSRQGYQPQHF. The CDR3 region has the DNA TGTGCCAGCAGTAGGCAGGGTTATCAGCCCCAGCATTTT.

This clone was detected only once. J is TRBJ2-7 and V is TRBV5-4; D is possibly TRBD2 (5 bases). CDR3 size: 15 residues. CDR1 and CDR2 (germline): SGHNT, YYREEE (reference sequence). The V and J ends lost 3 bases and 0 bases respectively, with 13 bases between them. The CDR3 DNA sequence: TGTGCCAGCAGCTCAGCCGGACTCAGCTCCTACGAGCAGTACTTC. This codes for CASSSAGLSSYEQYF.

The rearrangement links TRBV28 to TRBJ2-6; tentative D call: TRBD1 (5 bases). This CDR3 is built from 16 residues. Germline values: CDR1 MDHEN, CDR2 SYDVKM. Trimming left V 3 bases short and J 2 bases short, with 11 bases between. The CDR3 DNA reads as TGTGCCAGCAGTTTGACAGCCTCCGCTGGGGCCAACGTCCTGACTTTC. This gives the protein CASSLTASAGANVLTF.

The table lists this clone with a count of one. The J gene is TRBJ2-7, the V gene TRBV11-2; a weak D match, TRBD2 (5 bases). The length of the CDR3 is 17 residues. V lost 4 bases to trimming and J lost 4 bases, with 23 bases between them. Germline CDR1 and CDR2: SGHAT and FQNNGV. CDR3 in amino acids: CASSSPLPGNWIYEQYF. The CDR3 bases are TGTGCCAGCAGCTCACCCCTACCCGGGAATTGGATATACGAGCAGTACTTC.